Shown below are 22 T cell receptor beta chains from a single sample sequenced in a study of T-cell reconstitution after alpha-beta-depleted transplantation in children. During its preparation, the TCRbeta library received unique molecular identifiers. TCRdb recomputed calls from the PCR reads with MiXCR, one row per CDR3 protein. The data contain over 150,000 distinct CDR3 sequences, approximately 6.9% of them singletons. Sequenced material: PBMCs, taken before TCRalphabeta/CD19-depleted stem cell transplant. Every receptor here comes from a boy younger than 10 with acute lymphoblastic leukemia, due to receive a stem cell transplant.

The sample holds many counts of this clonotype. This chain links TRBV7-9 with TRBJ2-1; D ambiguous. CDR1 SEHNR and CDR2 FQNEAQ come from the germline V gene (reference sequence). This CDR3 has 15 amino acids. The germline V and J ends were trimmed by 1 base and 9 bases, with 16 bases remaining between them. The CDR3 DNA follows: TGTGCCAGCAGCTTAGGGCAGGCCAACCTGGGTGAGCAGTTCTTC. Its protein is CASSLGQANLGEQFF.

The J gene is TRBJ1-5, the V gene TRBV29-1; D remains ambiguous. V lost 7 bases and J lost 1, with 8 bases in between. Germline assignment: CDR1 SQVTM and CDR2 ANQGSEA. The CDR3 is made up of 12 amino acids. CDR3 residues: CSASGSNQPQHF. CDR3 in DNA: TGCAGCGCTTCGGGGAGCAATCAGCCCCAGCATTTT. Variable domain in full (rest from reference TRBV29-1 and TRBJ1-5): SAVISQKPSRDICQRGTSLTIQCQVDSQVTMMFWYRQQPGQSLTLIATANQGSEATYESGFVIDKFPISRPNLTFSTLTVSNMSPEDSSIYLCSASGSNQPQHFGDGTRLSIL.

This clonotype was observed at least ten times. CDR3 region: CASSLTSGYSSYEQYF. The CDR3 nucleotides are TGTGCCAGCAGCTTAACTAGCGGGTACAGCTCCTACGAGCAGTACTTC. The rearrangement uses TRBV7-2 and TRBJ2-7; the match to TRBD2 covers 9 bases. Trimming cost V 2 bases and J 0 bases; bases outside gene matches: 5. The germline V gene encodes CDR1 SGHTA and CDR2 FQGNSA. The CDR3 runs to 16 residues.

This clonotype has ten or more counts. The rearrangement links TRBV12-3 or TRBV12-4 to TRBJ1-5; D gene unclear. V dropped 1 base and J dropped 11 bases, with 12 bases sitting between them. CDR3 size: 13 residues. This CDR3 reads CASSLVGQSAQHF. The CDR3, as DNA: TGTGCCAGCAGTTTAGTAGGGCAATCAGCCCAGCATTTT.

This clonotype has a count of ten or more. The chain joins TRBV2 to TRBJ2-3; possibly TRBD2 for D (6 bases). The V gene's germline CDR1 is SNHLY and CDR2 FYNNEI. V lost 1 base to trimming and J lost 9 bases, with 11 bases between them. CDR3 size: 13 residues. The CDR3 DNA reads as TGTGCCAGCAGTGAAGGACGGAGGGAGACGCAGTATTTT. It encodes CASSEGRRETQYF.

The chain links TRBV7-2 to TRBJ1-2; 8 bases agree with TRBD1. CDR3 size: 14 residues. V was clipped by 5 bases and J by 6 bases; unmatched bases: 8. Per the germline V gene, CDR1 is SGHTA and CDR2 is FQGNSA. The CDR3 loop reads CASSPQGAGNGYTF. In DNA form, the CDR3 reads TGTGCCAGCAGCCCCCAGGGGGCGGGGAATGGCTACACCTTC.

The V gene is TRBV4-3, the J gene TRBJ2-5; D ambiguous. There are 15 residues in the CDR3. Looked up from germline, CDR1 is LGHNA and CDR2 is YSLEER. Trimming removed 0 bases at V and 2 bases at J, with 10 bases between. CDR3 in amino acids: CASSQDGVGQETQYF. Written as DNA, the CDR3 is TGCGCCAGCAGCCAAGACGGTGTAGGTCAAGAGACCCAGTACTTC.

This clonotype was recorded at least ten times. The chain combines TRBV7-2 with TRBJ1-2, with D unresolved. V was cut by 4 bases and J by 6 bases, with 9 bases left in between. This CDR3 comprises 12 residues. Germline CDR1 reads SGHTA; CDR2 reads FQGNSA. The CDR3 here is CASSSMINGYTF. CDR3 coding DNA: TGTGCCAGCAGCTCAATGATAAATGGCTACACCTTC.

This clonotype was seen a handful of times. The chain has TRBV27 and TRBJ2-1; a possible D gene is TRBD2 (6 bases). V lost 6 bases and J lost 7, with 16 bases in between. Germline V gene sequence: CDR1 MNHEY, CDR2 SMNVEV (reference sequence). The CDR3 is 14 amino acids. The CDR3 region is CASSLRAGGNEQFF. The CDR3, as DNA: TGTGCCAGCAGCCTAAGGGCCGGGGGAAATGAGCAGTTCTTC.

This clonotype occurred many times. This sequence joins TRBV18 and TRBJ2-1; the D gene is possibly TRBD2 (5 bases). CDR3 length: 13 amino acids. Trimming took 3 bases from V and 8 from J, leaving 11 bases between them. The germline V gene encodes CDR1 KGHSH and CDR2 LQKENI. CDR3 in amino acids: CASSPVSGYEQFF. The CDR3 nucleotides are TGTGCCAGCTCACCGGTATCGGGGTATGAGCAGTTCTTC.

This clonotype was seen repeatedly, ten times or more. The chain combines TRBV4-3 with TRBJ2-2, with TRBD1 matching over 7 bases. Per the germline V gene, CDR1 is LGHNA and CDR2 is YSLEER. The ends lost 3 bases at V and 5 bases at J; junction bases unmatched: 3. This CDR3 contains 14 residues. CDR3 sequence reads: CASSQRTGTGELFF. The CDR3 DNA is TGCGCCAGCAGCCAGAGGACAGGAACCGGGGAGCTGTTTTTT.

This clonotype has a single count. The rearrangement joins TRBV11-2 to TRBJ1-2; a weak D match, TRBD1 (6 bases). Germline V gene sequence: CDR1 SGHAT, CDR2 FQNNGV. The CDR3 sequence is 18 residues long. V lost 5 bases to trimming and J lost 4 bases, with 26 bases between them. The CDR3 spells CASSPLIQGGRYGYGYTF. The CDR3 DNA reads as TGTGCCAGCAGCCCACTAATACAGGGCGGTCGTTATGGCTATGGCTACACCTTC.

Many counts were recorded for this clonotype. The chain has TRBV27 and TRBJ2-1, with TRBD2 identical over 13 bases. CDR1 MNHEY and CDR2 SMNVEV come from the germline V gene (reference sequence). The CDR3 is made up of 17 amino acids. Germline trimming cut 5 bases from V and 4 bases from J; bases unmatched to any gene: 8. In DNA, the CDR3 is TGTGCCAGCAGTCCAACAGGGACTAGCGGGATTTACAATGAGCAGTTCTTC. Its translation: CASSPTGTSGIYNEQFF.

This clonotype was picked up a small number of times. One junction end disagrees with the germline gene, perhaps due to a read error. The chain links TRBV7-9 to TRBJ2-3, with TRBD1 matching 7 bases. Germline V gives CDR1 SEHNR, CDR2 FQNEAQ (reference sequence). The CDR3 extends over 12 amino acids. In DNA, the CDR3 is TGTGCCAGCAGCGGAAGGGACAGCCGCCGTAATTTT. This gives the protein CASSGRDSRRNF.

This clonotype was recorded many times. V usage is TRBV5-8 and J usage is TRBJ2-1; D might be TRBD2 (5 bases). CDR3 length equals 10 residues. The germline gives CDR1 SGHTS, CDR2 YDEGEE. V lost 5 bases, J lost 12 bases, and 9 bases lay in between. The DNA for the CDR3 is TGTGCCAGCAGTAGGACTTCGCAGTTCTTC. Translating it yields CASSRTSQFF. Filled out from reference TRBV5-8 and TRBJ2-1, the complete variable domain reads EAGVTQSPTHLIKTRGQQATLRCSPISGHTSVYWYQQALGLGLQFLLWYDEGEERNRGNFPPRFSGRQFPNYSSELNVNALELEDSALYLCASSRTSQFFGPGTRLTVL.

This clonotype was recorded many times. CDR3 protein: CASSSLTGGSYNEQFF. The CDR3 coding sequence is TGTGCCAGCAGCTCGTTAACAGGGGGCTCCTACAATGAGCAGTTCTTC. This chain uses TRBV7-3 with TRBJ2-1; 8 bases match TRBD1. Germline V gene sequence: CDR1 SGHTA, CDR2 FQGTGA. Germline trimming cut 4 bases from V and 0 bases from J; bases unmatched to any gene: 5. CDR3 size: 16 residues.

A single count supports this clonotype. The rearrangement joins TRBV5-1 to TRBJ2-4; D may be TRBD1 or TRBD2 (5 bases each). This CDR3 has 16 amino acids. Trimming took off 0 bases at V and 9 bases at J, with 19 bases between the two ends. From germline, CDR1 is SGHRS and CDR2 YFSETQ. CDR3 amino acids: CASSLGVGDPILIQYF. As DNA, the CDR3 is TGCGCCAGCAGCTTGGGCGTCGGGGACCCCATCCTCATTCAGTACTTC. Filled out from reference TRBV5-1 and TRBJ2-4, the complete variable domain reads KAGVTQTPRYLIKTRGQQVTLSCSPISGHRSVSWYQQTPGQGLQFLFEYFSETQRNKGNFPGRFSGRQFSNSRSEMNVSTLELGDSALYLCASSLGVGDPILIQYFGAGTRLSVL.

The V gene is TRBV4-2, the J gene TRBJ2-5, with D perhaps TRBD2 (5 bases). CDR3 size: 14 residues. Per the germline V gene, CDR1 is LGHNA and CDR2 is YNFKEQ. V was cut by 5 bases and J by 5 bases, with 15 bases left in between. CDR3 nucleotide sequence: TGTGCCAGCAGCTGGCCCACTAGAGTGGAGACCCAGTACTTC. Its translation: CASSWPTRVETQYF.

This clonotype was found a few times. The V gene is TRBV5-1, the J gene TRBJ2-7, with TRBD2 identical over 8 bases. The CDR3 has 14 amino acids. Germline trimming cut 5 bases from V and 6 bases from J; bases unmatched to any gene: 10. The V gene's germline CDR1 is SGHRS and CDR2 YFSETQ. CDR3 amino acids: CASSLLSGSREQYF. CDR3 bases: TGCGCCAGCAGTCTTCTGAGCGGGAGTCGCGAGCAGTACTTC.

The sample holds many counts of this clonotype. In DNA, the CDR3 is TGTGCCAGCAGTCCCCCCGGGGCTGGGGCCAACGTCCTGACTTTC. The encoded protein is CASSPPGAGANVLTF. The rearrangement joins TRBV12-3 or TRBV12-4 to TRBJ2-6; perhaps TRBD2 as D (5 bases). Trimming shortened V by 5 bases and J by 2 bases, and 10 bases separated the two germline ends. There are 15 residues in the CDR3.

This clonotype was recorded many times. The V gene is TRBV6-1, the J gene TRBJ2-1; TRBD2 matches at 13 bases. The V gene's germline CDR1 is MNHNS and CDR2 SASEGT. After removal of 5 bases from V and 0 bases from J, the junction contained 7 bases not matched to a gene. The CDR3 totals 18 residues. The CDR3 sequence: CASSRGTSGMGSYNEQFF. CDR3 nucleotides: TGTGCCAGCAGTCGAGGGACTAGCGGGATGGGCTCCTACAATGAGCAGTTCTTC.

V and J are TRBV28 and TRBJ2-1, with D perhaps TRBD1 (5 bases). The CDR3 is made up of 16 amino acids. V was trimmed by 5 bases and J by 2 bases, leaving 16 bases between them. Per the germline V gene, CDR1 is MDHEN and CDR2 is SYDVKM. The CDR3 DNA reads TGTGCCAGCAGTGTATCCTCAGGGATAGCCTACAATGAGCAGTTCTTC. Its protein product is CASSVSSGIAYNEQFF.